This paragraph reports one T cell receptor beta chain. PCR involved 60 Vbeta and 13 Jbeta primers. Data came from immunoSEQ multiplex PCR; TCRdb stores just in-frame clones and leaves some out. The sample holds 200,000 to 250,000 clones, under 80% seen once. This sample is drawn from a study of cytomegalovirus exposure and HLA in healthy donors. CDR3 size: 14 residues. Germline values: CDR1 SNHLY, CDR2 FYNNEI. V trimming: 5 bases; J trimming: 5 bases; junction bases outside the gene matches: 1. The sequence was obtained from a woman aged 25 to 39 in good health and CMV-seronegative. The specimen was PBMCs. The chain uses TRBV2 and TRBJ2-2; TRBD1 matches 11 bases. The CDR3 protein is CASSRDRGTGELFF. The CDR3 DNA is TGTGCCAGCAGTCGGGACAGGGGGACCGGGGAGCTGTTTTTT.